This TCR beta chain was recorded in a study of T cell responses to AZD1222 COVID-19 vaccine. Study context: Second-dose timings of about 4 or about 12 weeks were pooled.

As for this clone: Its antigen remains unidentified.

General study results and limits: Sampling captured repertoires only after the peak T cell response. Variant regions that are unmutated are reportedly the target of nearly half of spike-specific TCRs. Possibly, clonal diversity was underestimated; donors were largely white British and included more females.

Profiled with immunoSEQ multiplex PCR; TCRdb holds only in-frame clones, not every one. In the table there are some 56,000 clones, 80% to 90% of which are singletons. The CDR3 runs to 14 residues. The junction had 6 bases not matched to a gene; V was cut back by 10 bases and J by 0 bases. The germline V gene encodes CDR1 ENHRY and CDR2 SYGVKD. The receptor comes from an adult in good health. The material sequenced was peripheral blood, taken on day 0 of AZD1222 vaccination. This chain uses TRBV10-3 with TRBJ1-3, with TRBD1 matching over 7 bases. Here the CDR3 DNA reads TGTGCCACCGAGTCAGGGGGCTCTGGAAACACCATATATTTT. Protein product: CATESGGSGNTIYF.